The entry below describes one T cell receptor (beta chain). Its antigen is not identified. TCRdb fed the 5' RACE reads into MiXCR, producing one record per CDR3 protein. The sample contains about 150,000 distinct CDR3 sequences, roughly 24% of which appear only once. This specimen comes from a study of T-cell memory formation after mild COVID-19. Study findings and constraints: CM and EM subsets held most contracting CD4+ clones; EMRA held CD8+ ones. In pre-infection memory, a portion of responding clones appeared, which suggested that cross-reactive memory joined.

The CDR3 contains 15 residues. J gave up 7 bases and V 5 bases, and 9 bases lay outside the gene matches. CDR1 is SNHLY and CDR2 is FYNNEI in the germline V gene. The sequenced sample consisted of PBMCs or a T cell subset sorted from them (not recorded which). The chain carries TRBV2 and TRBJ2-1; 9 bases agree with TRBD1. The receptor comes from an adult woman who had mild COVID-19 (a few samples of this study predate the infection). Cell type and time point are not known. Written as DNA, the CDR3 is TGTGCCAGCAGTCCCGGGACAGGGTATTTTAATGAGCAGTTCTTC. This sequence encodes CASSPGTGYFNEQFF.